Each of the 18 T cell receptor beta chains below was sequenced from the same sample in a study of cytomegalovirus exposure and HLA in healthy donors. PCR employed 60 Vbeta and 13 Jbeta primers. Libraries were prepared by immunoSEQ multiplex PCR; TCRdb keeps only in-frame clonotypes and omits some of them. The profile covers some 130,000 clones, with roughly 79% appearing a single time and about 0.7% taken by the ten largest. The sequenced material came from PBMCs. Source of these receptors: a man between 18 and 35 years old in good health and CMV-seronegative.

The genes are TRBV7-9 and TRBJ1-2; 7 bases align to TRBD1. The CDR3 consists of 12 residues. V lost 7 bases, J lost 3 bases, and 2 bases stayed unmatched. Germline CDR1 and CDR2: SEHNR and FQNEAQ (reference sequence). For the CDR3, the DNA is TGTGCCAGCACTCAGGGGGACTATGGCTACACCTTC. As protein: CASTQGDYGYTF.

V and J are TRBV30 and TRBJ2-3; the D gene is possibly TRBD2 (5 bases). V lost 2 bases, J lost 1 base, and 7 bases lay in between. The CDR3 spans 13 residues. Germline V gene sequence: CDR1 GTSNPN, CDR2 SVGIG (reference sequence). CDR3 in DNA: TGTGCCTGGAGTAGGCGGGGCACAGATACGCAGTATTTT. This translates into CAWSRRGTDTQYF.

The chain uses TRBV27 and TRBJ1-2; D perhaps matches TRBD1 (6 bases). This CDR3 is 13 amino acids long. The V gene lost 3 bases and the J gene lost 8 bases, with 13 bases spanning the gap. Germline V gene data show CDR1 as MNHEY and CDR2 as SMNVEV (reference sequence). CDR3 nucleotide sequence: TGTGCCAGCAGTTTCTCTGGGGGCGCGGGCTACACCTTC. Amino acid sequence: CASSFSGGAGYTF.

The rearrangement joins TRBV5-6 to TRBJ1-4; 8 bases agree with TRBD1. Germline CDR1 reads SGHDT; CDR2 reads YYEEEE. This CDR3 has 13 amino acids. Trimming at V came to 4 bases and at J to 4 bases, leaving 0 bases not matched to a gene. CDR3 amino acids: CASSDRGNEKLFF. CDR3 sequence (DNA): TGTGCCAGCAGCGACAGGGGTAATGAAAAACTGTTTTTT.

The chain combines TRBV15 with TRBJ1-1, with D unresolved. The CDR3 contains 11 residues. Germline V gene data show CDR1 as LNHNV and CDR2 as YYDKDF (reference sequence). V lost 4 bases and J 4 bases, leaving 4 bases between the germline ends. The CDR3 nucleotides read TGTGCCACCAGCACAGGCACTGAAGCTTTCTTT. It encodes CATSTGTEAFF.

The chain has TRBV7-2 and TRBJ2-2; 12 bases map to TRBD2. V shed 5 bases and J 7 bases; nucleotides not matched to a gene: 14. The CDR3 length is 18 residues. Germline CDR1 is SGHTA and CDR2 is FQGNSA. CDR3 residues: CASSRPVLAGGRGGELFF. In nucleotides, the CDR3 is TGTGCCAGCAGCCGTCCAGTCCTAGCGGGGGGGCGTGGCGGGGAGCTGTTTTTT.

This CDR3 reads CASSLRSRDNRVLHQPQHF. Written as DNA, the CDR3 is TGTGCCAGCAGTTTACGCTCCCGGGATAACAGGGTTCTGCATCAGCCCCAGCATTTT. The rearrangement joins TRBV27 to TRBJ1-5, with D maybe TRBD1 (6 bases). CDR1 and CDR2 from the germline V gene are MNHEY and SMNVEV (reference sequence). Trimming removed 2 bases at V and 5 bases at J, with 25 bases between. This CDR3 has 19 residues.

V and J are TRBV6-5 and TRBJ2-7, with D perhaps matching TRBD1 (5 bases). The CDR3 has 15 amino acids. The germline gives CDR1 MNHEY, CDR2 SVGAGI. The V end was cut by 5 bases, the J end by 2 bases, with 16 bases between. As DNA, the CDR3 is TGTGCCAGCAGTCAACCTCTGACAGCCACCTACGAGCAGTACTTC. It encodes CASSQPLTATYEQYF.

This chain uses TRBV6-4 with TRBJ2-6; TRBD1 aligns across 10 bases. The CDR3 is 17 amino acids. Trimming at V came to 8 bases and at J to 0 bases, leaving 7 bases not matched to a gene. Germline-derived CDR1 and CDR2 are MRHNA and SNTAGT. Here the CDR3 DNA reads TGTGCCAGCGCCCGGGACAGGGGCCACTCTGGGGCCAACGTCCTGACTTTC. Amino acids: CASARDRGHSGANVLTF.

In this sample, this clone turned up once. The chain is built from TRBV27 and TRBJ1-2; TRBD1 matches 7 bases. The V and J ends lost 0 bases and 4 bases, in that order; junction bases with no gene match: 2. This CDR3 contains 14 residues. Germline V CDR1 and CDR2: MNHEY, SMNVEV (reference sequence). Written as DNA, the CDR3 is TGTGCCAGCAGTTTATCCTCAGGGGGCTATGGCTACACCTTC. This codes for CASSLSSGGYGYTF.

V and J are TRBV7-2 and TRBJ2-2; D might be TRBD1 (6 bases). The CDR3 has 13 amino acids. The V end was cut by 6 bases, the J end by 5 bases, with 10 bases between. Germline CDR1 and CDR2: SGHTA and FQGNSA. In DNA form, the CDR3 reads TGTGCCAGCAGTTCAGGGGATACCGGGGAGCTGTTTTTT. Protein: CASSSGDTGELFF.

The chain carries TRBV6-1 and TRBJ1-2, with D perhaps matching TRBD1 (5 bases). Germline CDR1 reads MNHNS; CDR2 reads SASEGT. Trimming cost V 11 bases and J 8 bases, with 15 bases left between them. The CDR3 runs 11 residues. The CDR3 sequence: CAGASRFGYTF. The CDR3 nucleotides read TGTGCCGGGGCGTCGAGGTTCGGCTACACCTTC.

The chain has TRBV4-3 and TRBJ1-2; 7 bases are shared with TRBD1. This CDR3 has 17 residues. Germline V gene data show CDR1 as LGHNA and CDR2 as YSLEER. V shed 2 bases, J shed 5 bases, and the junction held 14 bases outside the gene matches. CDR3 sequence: CASSQLLAQDRAYGYTF. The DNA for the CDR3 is TGCGCCAGCAGCCAACTGTTGGCCCAAGACAGGGCATATGGCTACACCTTC.

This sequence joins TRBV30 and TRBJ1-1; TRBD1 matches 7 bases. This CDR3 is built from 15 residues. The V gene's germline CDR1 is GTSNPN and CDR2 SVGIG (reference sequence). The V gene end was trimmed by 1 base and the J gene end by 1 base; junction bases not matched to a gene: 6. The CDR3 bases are TGTGCCTGGAGTGGTCACAGGGGTCGGAACACTGAAGCTTTCTTT. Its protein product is CAWSGHRGRNTEAFF.

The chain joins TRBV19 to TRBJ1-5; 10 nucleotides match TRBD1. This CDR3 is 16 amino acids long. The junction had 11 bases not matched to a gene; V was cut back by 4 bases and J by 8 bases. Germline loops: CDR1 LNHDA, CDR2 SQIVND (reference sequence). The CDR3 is CASSSPGQGRLKPQHF. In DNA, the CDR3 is TGTGCCAGTAGTAGCCCGGGACAGGGGCGGCTTAAGCCCCAGCATTTT. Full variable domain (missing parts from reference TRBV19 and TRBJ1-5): DGGITQSPKYLFRKEGQNVTLSCEQNLNHDAMYWYRQDPGQGLRLIYYSQIVNDFQKGDIAEGYSVSREKKESFPLTVTSAQKNPTAFYLCASSSPGQGRLKPQHFGDGTRLSIL.

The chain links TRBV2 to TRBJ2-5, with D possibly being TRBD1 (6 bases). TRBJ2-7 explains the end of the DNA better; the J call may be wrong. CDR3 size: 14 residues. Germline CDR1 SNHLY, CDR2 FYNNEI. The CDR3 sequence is CAGGLDSASYEQYF. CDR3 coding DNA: TGTGCCGGAGGTCTGGACAGCGCCTCCTACGAGCAGTACTTC.

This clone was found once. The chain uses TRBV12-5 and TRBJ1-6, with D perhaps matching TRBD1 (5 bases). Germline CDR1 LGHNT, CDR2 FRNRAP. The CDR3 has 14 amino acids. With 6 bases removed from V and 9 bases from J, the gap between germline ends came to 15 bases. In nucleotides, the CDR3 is TGTGCTAGTGGCCTGGGACTCCGCGGTTCACCCCTCCACTTT. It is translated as CASGLGLRGSPLHF.

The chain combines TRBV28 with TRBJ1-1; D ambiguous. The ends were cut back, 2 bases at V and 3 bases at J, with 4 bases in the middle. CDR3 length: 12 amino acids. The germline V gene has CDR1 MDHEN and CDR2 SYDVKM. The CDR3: CASSLEDTEAFF. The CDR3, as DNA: TGTGCCAGCAGTTTAGAGGACACTGAAGCTTTCTTT. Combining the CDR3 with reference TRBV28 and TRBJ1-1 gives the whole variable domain DVKVTQSSRYLVKRTGEKVFLECVQDMDHENMFWYRQDPGLGLRLIYFSYDVKMKEKGDIPEGYSVSREKKERFSLILESASTNQTSMYLCASSLEDTEAFFGQGTRLTVV.